The subject of this entry is one TCR beta chain. This PCR relied on a set of 60 Vbeta primers and 13 Jbeta primers. Clones were read by immunoSEQ multiplex PCR, and TCRdb kept only the in-frame ones, dropping some. Recorded for this sample: tens of thousands of clones. The source of the sample is a study of cytomegalovirus exposure and HLA in healthy donors. Study information: Earlier sequencing of some 170 million T cells yielded 100 million to 120 million unique TCR beta sequences.

The V and J ends lost 5 bases and 8 bases, in that order; junction bases with no gene match: 12. There are 16 residues in the CDR3. Germline V gene data show CDR1 as SGHAT and CDR2 as FQDESV (reference sequence). What was sequenced was PBMCs. The chain joins TRBV11-1 to TRBJ2-3, with 11 bases that match TRBD2. This receptor was obtained from a man in his forties or fifties in good health and CMV-seronegative. CDR3: CASSPRALAGGGTQYF. The CDR3, as DNA: TGTGCCAGCAGCCCCAGGGCCCTAGCGGGGGGTGGTACGCAGTATTTT.